These 20 T cell receptor beta chains were all obtained from the same sample, sequenced in a study of blood T cell repertoires in COVID-19. Using immunoSEQ multiplex PCR, the repertoire was profiled, and TCRdb retains in-frame clones only, with some absent. Of about 120,000 clones listed, around 85% are singletons. The sample consisted of peripheral blood. Source of these receptors: a man aged 45-60 years with acute or convalescent COVID-19.

The rearrangement joins TRBV12-3 or TRBV12-4 to TRBJ1-1; 9 bases align to TRBD1. There are 13 residues in the CDR3. The J segment lost 3 bases and the V segment lost 8 bases, leaving 4 bases of the junction unmatched. The CDR3 coding sequence is TGTGCCAGCGGGACAGGGTCGCACACTGAAGCTTTCTTT. Translation: CASGTGSHTEAFF.

The V gene is TRBV6-6, the J gene TRBJ2-3; TRBD1 might be the D (6 bases). V lost 2 bases to trimming and J lost 9 bases, with 9 bases between them. There are 12 residues in the CDR3. Germline CDR1 is MNHNY and CDR2 is SVGAGI (reference sequence). The CDR3 DNA follows: TGTGCCAGCAGTTACGGTCAGGGGACGCAGTATTTT. Translation: CASSYGQGTQYF.

The chain uses TRBV18 and TRBJ2-6; 8 bases map to TRBD1. The CDR3 runs to 19 residues. The germline V gene encodes CDR1 KGHSH and CDR2 LQKENI. The junction had 15 bases not matched to a gene; V was cut back by 6 bases and J by 2 bases. The CDR3 reads CASSKGDRPTVPGANVLTF. As DNA, the CDR3 is TGTGCCAGCTCGAAAGGGGACAGGCCTACTGTCCCTGGGGCCAACGTCCTGACTTTC.

The rearrangement uses TRBV2 and TRBJ1-5; 8 bases are a match to TRBD1. The ends lost 2 bases at V and 3 bases at J; junction bases unmatched: 6. CDR3 length: 16 residues. Looked up from germline, CDR1 is SNHLY and CDR2 is FYNNEI. CDR3 residues: CASSEPPGGPNQPQHF. The CDR3 DNA reads TGTGCCAGCAGTGAACCCCCAGGGGGCCCCAATCAGCCCCAGCATTTT.

This clone has a handful of counts. This rearrangement joins TRBV10-2 to TRBJ1-6, with TRBD1 as a possible D gene (6 bases). V was shortened by 4 bases and J by 0 bases, with 19 bases between the two germline ends. Germline CDR1 reads WSHSY; CDR2 reads SAAADI. The CDR3 is made up of 19 amino acids. The CDR3 sequence is CASSGSGARISSYNSPLHF. As DNA, the CDR3 is TGCGCCAGCAGTGGGTCAGGGGCCCGAATCAGCTCCTATAATTCACCCCTCCACTTT.

The chain recombines TRBV29-1 with TRBJ1-4, with D hard to call. Deletions cut 4 bases from V and 8 bases from J, with 11 bases between. Germline CDR1 SQVTM, CDR2 ANQGSEA. The CDR3 length is 12 residues. The CDR3 region has the DNA TGCAGCGTTGCTGTGCTAGAAGAAAAACTGTTTTTT. This encodes CSVAVLEEKLFF.

The gene calls are TRBV9 and TRBJ2-7; a weak D match, TRBD2 (7 bases). V was cut by 7 bases and J by 7 bases, with 21 bases left in between. This CDR3 has 14 residues. The germline CDR1 and CDR2 sequences are SGDLS and YYNGEE. CDR3 protein: CASQGGDEPGEQYF. The CDR3 coding sequence is TGTGCCAGCCAAGGGGGGGACGAACCAGGGGAGCAGTACTTC.

The J gene is TRBJ2-2, the V gene TRBV30; TRBD2 agrees at 7 bases. V shed 2 bases and J 4 bases; nucleotides not matched to a gene: 13. CDR3 length: 17 residues. Per the germline V gene, CDR1 is GTSNPN and CDR2 is SVGIG (reference sequence). The CDR3 bases are TGTGCCTGGAGTCCCCGGGGGGACGCTATGAGCACCGGGGAGCTGTTTTTT. Translated, it gives CAWSPRGDAMSTGELFF.

The chain is built from TRBV30 and TRBJ1-1; a weak D match, TRBD1 (5 bases). The germline V gene has CDR1 GTSNPN and CDR2 SVGIG (reference sequence). The V end was cut by 4 bases, the J end by 3 bases, with 24 bases between. The CDR3 spans 17 residues. CDR3 in DNA: TGTGCCTGGACACGTGGCTTCCAGGGTCGGTTAGACACTGAAGCTTTCTTT. Encoded protein: CAWTRGFQGRLDTEAFF.

This chain links TRBV5-1 with TRBJ1-2, with TRBD1 matching 7 bases. V trimming: 6 bases; J trimming: 0 bases; junction bases outside the gene matches: 5. CDR3 length equals 14 residues. Germline CDR1 is SGHRS and CDR2 is YFSETQ. CDR3 bases: TGCGCCAGCAAGGGACAGAGTCCTAACTATGGCTACACCTTC. This encodes CASKGQSPNYGYTF. The full variable domain, rest sourced from reference TRBV5-1 and TRBJ1-2, is KAGVTQTPRYLIKTRGQQVTLSCSPISGHRSVSWYQQTPGQGLQFLFEYFSETQRNKGNFPGRFSGRQFSNSRSEMNVSTLELGDSALYLCASKGQSPNYGYTFGSGTRLTVV.

J is TRBJ2-7 and V is TRBV7-2; 10 bases are shared with TRBD1. The germline gives CDR1 SGHTA, CDR2 FQGNSA. Trimming took 3 bases from V and 6 from J; bases not matched to a gene: 17. This CDR3 comprises 18 residues. CDR3 nucleotide sequence: TGTGCCAGCAGCTTTGGCCCCCTCGGGACAGGGGCCCAGGGCGAGCAGTACTTC. It is translated as CASSFGPLGTGAQGEQYF.

The count of this clone is one. This sequence joins TRBV5-4 and TRBJ2-1, with 10 bases identical to TRBD2. The V gene's germline CDR1 is SGHNT and CDR2 YYREEE (reference sequence). The trim removed 2 bases at V and 7 bases at J, leaving 18 bases unmatched. This CDR3 region has 19 residues. In DNA form, the CDR3 reads TGTGCCAGCAGCTTCGATGAGGGTACTCTAACGACTAGCGGGAATGAGCAGTTCTTC. It codes for CASSFDEGTLTTSGNEQFF.

J is TRBJ1-1 and V is TRBV11-3; D unresolved. V lost 2 bases and J lost 2, with 9 bases in between. Germline V lookup: CDR1 SGHNT, CDR2 YENEEA. The CDR3 is 14 residues long. CDR3 coding DNA: TGTGCCAGCAGCTTATCCGGGTCAAACACTGAAGCTTTCTTT. It yields the protein CASSLSGSNTEAFF.

This chain connects TRBV14 to TRBJ2-3; D unclear. The CDR3 contains 13 residues. Between the trimmed V and J ends, which lost 1 base and 2 bases, there was a span of 4 bases. The V gene's germline CDR1 is SGHDN and CDR2 FVKESK. The CDR3 sequence is CASSQALTDTQYF. The CDR3 DNA is TGTGCCAGCAGCCAAGCCCTCACAGATACGCAGTATTTT. Filled out from reference TRBV14 and TRBJ2-3, the complete variable domain reads EAGVTQFPSHSVIEKGQTVTLRCDPISGHDNLYWYRRVMGKEIKFLLHFVKESKQDESGMPNNRFLAERTGGTYSTLKVQPAELEDSGVYFCASSQALTDTQYFGPGTRLTVL.

The genes are TRBV24-1 and TRBJ2-5, with TRBD2 matching over 10 bases. The trim removed 3 bases at V and 5 bases at J, leaving 8 bases unmatched. Germline V gene data show CDR1 as KGHDR and CDR2 as SFDVKD. This CDR3 has 16 residues. CDR3 bases: TGTGCCACCAGTGATGCTACTAGCGGGATGGGGGAGACCCAGTACTTC. This translates into CATSDATSGMGETQYF.

V is TRBV28 and J is TRBJ1-1; D is perhaps TRBD1 (6 bases). Germline assignment: CDR1 MDHEN and CDR2 SYDVKM. Trimming removed 5 bases from V and 11 bases from J, with 24 bases in between. This CDR3 contains 15 residues. The CDR3: CASSDSGTQTVRAFF. For the CDR3, the DNA is TGTGCCAGCAGTGACTCCGGGACACAGACCGTGAGGGCTTTCTTT.

The chain combines TRBV5-6 with TRBJ2-7, with D unresolved. Between the trimmed V and J ends, which lost 0 bases and 6 bases, there was a span of 4 bases. Germline V gene data show CDR1 as SGHDT and CDR2 as YYEEEE. The CDR3 loop spans 11 amino acids. The CDR3 protein is CASSLVSEQYF. Written as DNA, the CDR3 is TGTGCCAGCAGCTTGGTGAGCGAGCAGTACTTC.

This chain joins TRBV9 and TRBJ2-7, with TRBD2 identical over 7 bases. The CDR3 has 15 amino acids. Trimming took 0 bases from V and 2 from J; bases not matched to a gene: 5. The V gene's germline CDR1 is SGDLS and CDR2 YYNGEE. The CDR3 region has the DNA TGTGCCAGCAGCGTAGGTACTAGCGCGACCTACGAGCAGTACTTC. Its protein product is CASSVGTSATYEQYF.

The chain employs TRBV10-3 and TRBJ2-2; 9 bases match TRBD1. Germline V CDR1 and CDR2: ENHRY, SYGVKD. Trimming cost V 10 bases and J 0 bases; bases outside gene matches: 6. This CDR3 has 15 amino acids. CDR3 in amino acids: CATKTGGANTGELFF. The CDR3 DNA follows: TGTGCCACCAAGACAGGGGGTGCGAACACCGGGGAGCTGTTTTTT.

This chain joins TRBV13 and TRBJ1-5, with 7 bases that match TRBD1. Germline V gene lookup returns CDR1 PRHDT and CDR2 FYEKMQ (reference sequence). CDR3 length equals 15 residues. The V segment lost 4 bases and the J segment 4 bases; nucleotides outside the gene matches: 7. This chain's CDR3 is CASSSGQLPNQPQHF. The CDR3, as DNA: TGTGCCAGCAGCTCGGGACAGCTTCCAAATCAGCCCCAGCATTTT.